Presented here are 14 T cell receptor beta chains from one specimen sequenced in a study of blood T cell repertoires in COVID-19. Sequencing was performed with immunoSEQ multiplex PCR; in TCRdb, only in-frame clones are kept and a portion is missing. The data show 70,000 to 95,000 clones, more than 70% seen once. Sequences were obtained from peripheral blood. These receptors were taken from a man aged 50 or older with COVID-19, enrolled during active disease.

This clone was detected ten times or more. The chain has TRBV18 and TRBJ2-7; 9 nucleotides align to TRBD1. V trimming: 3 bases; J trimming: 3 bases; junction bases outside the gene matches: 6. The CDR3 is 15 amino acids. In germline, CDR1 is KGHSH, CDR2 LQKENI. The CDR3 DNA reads TGTGCCAGCTCACCTGTACAGGGGGCGGTCTACGAGCAGTACTTC. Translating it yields CASSPVQGAVYEQYF.

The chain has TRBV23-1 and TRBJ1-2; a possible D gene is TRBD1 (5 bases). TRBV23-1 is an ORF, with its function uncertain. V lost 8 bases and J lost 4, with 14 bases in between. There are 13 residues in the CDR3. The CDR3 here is CASAKKGCYGYTF. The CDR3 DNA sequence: TGCGCCAGCGCCAAGAAGGGGTGCTATGGCTACACCTTC.

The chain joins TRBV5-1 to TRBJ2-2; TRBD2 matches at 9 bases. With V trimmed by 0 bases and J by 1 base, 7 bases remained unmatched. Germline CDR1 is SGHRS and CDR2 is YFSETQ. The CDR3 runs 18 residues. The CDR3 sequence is CASSLAISGGLNTGELFF. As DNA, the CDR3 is TGCGCCAGCAGCTTGGCCATTAGCGGGGGACTGAACACCGGGGAGCTGTTTTTT.

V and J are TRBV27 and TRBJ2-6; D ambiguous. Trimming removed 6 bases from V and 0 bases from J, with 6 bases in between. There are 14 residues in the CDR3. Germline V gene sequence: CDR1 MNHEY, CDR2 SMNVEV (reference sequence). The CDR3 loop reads CASRTSSGANVLTF. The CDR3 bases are TGTGCCAGCAGAACAAGCTCTGGGGCCAACGTCCTGACTTTC. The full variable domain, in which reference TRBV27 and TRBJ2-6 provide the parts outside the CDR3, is EAQVTQNPRYLITVTGKKLTVTCSQNMNHEYMSWYRQDPGLGLRQIYYSMNVEVTDKGDVPEGYKVSRKEKRNFPLILESPSPNQTSLYFCASRTSSGANVLTFGAGSRLTVL.

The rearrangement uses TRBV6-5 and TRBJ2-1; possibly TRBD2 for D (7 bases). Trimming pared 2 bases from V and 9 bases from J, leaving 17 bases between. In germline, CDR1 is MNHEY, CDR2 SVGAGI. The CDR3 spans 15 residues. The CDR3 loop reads CASSYGGAEGIEQFF. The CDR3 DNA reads TGTGCCAGCAGTTACGGGGGGGCGGAAGGCATTGAGCAGTTCTTC.

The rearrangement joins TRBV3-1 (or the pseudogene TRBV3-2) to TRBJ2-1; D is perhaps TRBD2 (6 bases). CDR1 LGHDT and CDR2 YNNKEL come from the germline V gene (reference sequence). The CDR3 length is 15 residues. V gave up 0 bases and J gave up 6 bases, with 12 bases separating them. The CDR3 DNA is TGTGCCAGCAGCCAAGATATCCAGCGGGTCAATGAGCAGTTCTTC. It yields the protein CASSQDIQRVNEQFF.

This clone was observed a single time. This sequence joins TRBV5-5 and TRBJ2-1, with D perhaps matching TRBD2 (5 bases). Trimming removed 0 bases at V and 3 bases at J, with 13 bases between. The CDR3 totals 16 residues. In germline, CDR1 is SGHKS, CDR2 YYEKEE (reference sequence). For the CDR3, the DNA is TGTGCCAGCAGCTTGGCTCCTTTTGGAGGCTACAATGAGCAGTTCTTC. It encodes CASSLAPFGGYNEQFF.

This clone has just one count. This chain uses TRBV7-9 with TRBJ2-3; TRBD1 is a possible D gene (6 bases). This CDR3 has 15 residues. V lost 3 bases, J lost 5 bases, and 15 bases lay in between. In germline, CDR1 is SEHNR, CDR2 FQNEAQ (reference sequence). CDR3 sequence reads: CASSFQGPVLDTQYF. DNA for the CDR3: TGTGCCAGCAGCTTTCAGGGGCCTGTATTAGATACGCAGTATTTT.

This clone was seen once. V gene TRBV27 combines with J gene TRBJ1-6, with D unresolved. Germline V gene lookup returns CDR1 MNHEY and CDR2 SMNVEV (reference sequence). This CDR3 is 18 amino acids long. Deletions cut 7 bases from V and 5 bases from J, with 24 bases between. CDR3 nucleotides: TGTGCCAGCACCGACGACCGGGTGGAGGAAATCGATAATTCACCCCTCCACTTT. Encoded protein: CASTDDRVEEIDNSPLHF.

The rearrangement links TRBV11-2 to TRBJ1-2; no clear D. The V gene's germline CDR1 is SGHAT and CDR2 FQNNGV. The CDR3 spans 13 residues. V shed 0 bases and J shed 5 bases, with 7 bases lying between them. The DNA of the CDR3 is TGTGCCAGCAGCTTAGATTTCCGTTATGGCTACACCTTC. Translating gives CASSLDFRYGYTF.

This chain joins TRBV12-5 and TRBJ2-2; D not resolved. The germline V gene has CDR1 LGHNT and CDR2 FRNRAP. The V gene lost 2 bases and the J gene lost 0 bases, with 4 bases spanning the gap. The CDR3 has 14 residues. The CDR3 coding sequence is TGTGCTAGTGGTTTGTGGCCGAACACCGGGGAGCTGTTTTTT. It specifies CASGLWPNTGELFF. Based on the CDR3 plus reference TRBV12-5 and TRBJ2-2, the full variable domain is DARVTQTPRHKVTEMGQEVTMRCQPILGHNTVFWYRQTMMQGLELLAYFRNRAPLDDSGMPKDRFSAEMPDATLATLKIQPSEPRDSAVYFCASGLWPNTGELFFGEGSRLTVL.

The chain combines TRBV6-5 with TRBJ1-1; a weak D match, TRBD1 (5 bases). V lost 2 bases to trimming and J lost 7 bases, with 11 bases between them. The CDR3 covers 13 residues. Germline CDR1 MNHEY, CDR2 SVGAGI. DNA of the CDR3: TGTGCCAGCAGTTACCATGACAGAGTTGAAGCTTTCTTT. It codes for CASSYHDRVEAFF.

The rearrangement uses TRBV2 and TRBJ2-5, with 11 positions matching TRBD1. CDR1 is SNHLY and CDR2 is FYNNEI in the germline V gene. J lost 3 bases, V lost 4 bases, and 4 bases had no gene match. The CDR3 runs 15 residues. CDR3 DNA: TGTGCCAGCAGTGGGGGGACAGGGGGAAAAGAGACCCAGTACTTC. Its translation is CASSGGTGGKETQYF.

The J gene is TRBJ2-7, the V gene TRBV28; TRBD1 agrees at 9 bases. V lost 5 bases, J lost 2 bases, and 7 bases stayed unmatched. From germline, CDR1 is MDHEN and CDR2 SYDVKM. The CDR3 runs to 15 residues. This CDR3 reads CASSHRGHGAYEQYF. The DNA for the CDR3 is TGTGCCAGCAGTCACAGGGGGCATGGGGCCTACGAGCAGTACTTC.